These 10 T cell receptor beta chains were sequenced from one sample in a study of blood T cell repertoires in COVID-19. This table comes from immunoSEQ multiplex PCR, and its TCRdb copy is limited to in-frame clones, with some not included. Here the sample spans more than 300,000 clones, around 87% being singletons. Material: peripheral blood. These receptor sequences come from a woman in her twenties or thirties with COVID-19, enrolled during active disease.

The gene calls are TRBV19 and TRBJ2-2; the match to TRBD1 covers 7 bases. The length of the CDR3 is 15 residues. The germline gives CDR1 LNHDA, CDR2 SQIVND (reference sequence). J gave up 6 bases and V 4 bases, and 8 bases lay outside the gene matches. The CDR3 loop reads CASSTRQGLPGELFF. In nucleotides, the CDR3 is TGTGCCAGTAGTACCCGACAGGGTTTACCCGGGGAGCTGTTTTTT.

The rearrangement uses TRBV6-4 and TRBJ2-6, with 9 bases identical to TRBD1. The J segment lost 4 bases and the V segment lost 0 bases, leaving 10 bases of the junction unmatched. CDR3 size: 19 residues. In germline, CDR1 is MRHNA, CDR2 SNTAGT. CDR3 protein: CASSDSGTGKLGGANVLTF. The CDR3 nucleotides are TGTGCCAGCAGTGACTCGGGGACAGGGAAACTCGGGGGGGCCAACGTCCTGACTTTC.

The chain recombines TRBV7-2 with TRBJ2-4; D perhaps matches TRBD1 (6 bases). The germline V gene has CDR1 SGHTA and CDR2 FQGNSA. V dropped 1 base and J dropped 6 bases, with 10 bases sitting between them. The CDR3 runs to 14 residues. The CDR3 sequence: CASSLVKGGNIQYF. CDR3 sequence (DNA): TGTGCCAGCAGCTTAGTTAAAGGGGGAAACATTCAGTACTTC.

The CDR3 bases are TGTGCCAGCAGCTTAGCATCCGGGGACTATGGCTACACCTTC. Protein: CASSLASGDYGYTF. J is TRBJ1-2 and V is TRBV7-2; no reliable D call. CDR3 size: 14 residues. CDR1 and CDR2 from the germline V gene are SGHTA and FQGNSA. V lost 0 bases, J lost 3 bases, and 8 bases lay in between.

The J gene is TRBJ2-3, the V gene TRBV29-1, with TRBD2 matching over 8 bases. V shed 4 bases, J shed 3 bases, and the junction held 6 bases outside the gene matches. The CDR3 length is 14 residues. From germline, CDR1 is SQVTM and CDR2 ANQGSEA. The CDR3: CSVGRAGVTDTQYF. In DNA form, the CDR3 reads TGCAGCGTTGGTCGAGCGGGAGTTACAGATACGCAGTATTTT.

The J gene is TRBJ2-7, the V gene TRBV9; 8 bases map to TRBD2. The V gene's germline CDR1 is SGDLS and CDR2 YYNGEE. The CDR3 contains 13 residues. V was pared by 4 bases and J by 6 bases, with 6 bases of the junction left unmatched. The CDR3 DNA follows: TGTGCCAGCAGCCGAGAGGGACTAGGCGAGCAGTACTTC. This encodes CASSREGLGEQYF.

The chain combines TRBV7-9 with TRBJ2-7; 10 nucleotides line up with TRBD2. Germline V gene data show CDR1 as SEHNR and CDR2 as FQNEAQ (reference sequence). V gave up 5 bases and J gave up 0 bases; unmatched junction bases: 4. The length of the CDR3 is 15 residues. The CDR3 DNA reads as TGTGCCAGCAGCCTAAGGACTAGCGGCTCCTACGAGCAGTACTTC. It yields the protein CASSLRTSGSYEQYF.

The chain links TRBV9 to TRBJ2-1; 9 bases are shared with TRBD2. The germline CDR1 and CDR2 sequences are SGDLS and YYNGEE. The CDR3 totals 19 residues. V gave up 3 bases and J gave up 0 bases; unmatched junction bases: 13. Here the CDR3 reads CASSAEGLALPRSYNEQFF. The CDR3 nucleotides are TGTGCCAGCAGCGCCGAGGGACTAGCACTCCCCCGCTCCTACAATGAGCAGTTCTTC. Combining the CDR3 with reference TRBV9 and TRBJ2-1 gives the whole variable domain DSGVTQTPKHLITATGQRVTLRCSPRSGDLSVYWYQQSLDQGLQFLIQYYNGEERAKGNILERFSAQQFPDLHSELNLSSLELGDSALYFCASSAEGLALPRSYNEQFFGPGTRLTVL.

This clone was detected only a few times. The rearrangement joins TRBV10-1 to TRBJ1-2; 8 bases fit TRBD1. Germline V lookup: CDR1 WNHNN, CDR2 SYGVQD (reference sequence). Trimming cost V 3 bases and J 2 bases; bases outside gene matches: 2. The CDR3 consists of 14 residues. In nucleotides, the CDR3 is TGCGCCAGCAGTGAACAGGGGGTGAACTATGGCTACACCTTC. Its protein is CASSEQGVNYGYTF.

This rearrangement joins TRBV7-9 to TRBJ2-7, with D perhaps TRBD2 (6 bases). CDR1 SEHNR and CDR2 FQNEAQ come from the germline V gene (reference sequence). This CDR3 region has 14 residues. V lost 5 bases, J lost 7 bases, and 18 bases lay in between. As DNA, the CDR3 is TGTGCCAGCAGCCCGGGACTGCCCTCGCGGGAGCAGTACTTC. Its protein is CASSPGLPSREQYF.